The next 26 T cell receptor beta chains were all read from a single sample in a study of T cell repertoires in cytomegalovirus infection. Using its own MiXCR run on the reads, TCRdb lists one record per CDR3 protein. This sample carries 150,000 to 200,000 distinct CDR3 sequences, less than 9.5% of them seen once, and the ten largest clones take roughly 5.1%. The sample comprised PBMCs. Source of these receptors: a human donor in good health (CMV status not recorded). Some clones in this sample may be carry-over from other donors' samples.

This clonotype was seen a few times. The chain employs TRBV29-1 and TRBJ2-7, with 7 bases lining up with TRBD2. Germline V gene sequence: CDR1 SQVTM, CDR2 ANQGSEA. The V segment lost 7 bases and the J segment 3 bases; nucleotides outside the gene matches: 9. CDR3 size: 13 residues. The CDR3 bases are TGCAGCGGGGGGGGTAGCGCCCGCTACGAGCAGTACTTC. Protein sequence: CSGGGSARYEQYF.

Many counts were recorded for this clonotype. The chain carries TRBV7-8 and TRBJ2-1, with D possibly being TRBD2 (5 bases). The CDR3 loop spans 16 amino acids. The germline CDR1 and CDR2 sequences are SGHVS and FQNEAQ. Trimming took 0 bases from V and 4 from J, leaving 13 bases between them. The CDR3 bases are TGTGCCAGCAGCTTAGCATTAGGACTCCTATACAATGAGCAGTTCTTC. This gives the protein CASSLALGLLYNEQFF.

This clonotype was picked up many times. The chain uses TRBV7-2 and TRBJ1-2, with 10 nucleotides matching TRBD1. The J segment lost 4 bases and the V segment lost 5 bases, leaving 4 bases of the junction unmatched. This CDR3 is built from 14 residues. Germline V gene sequence: CDR1 SGHTA, CDR2 FQGNSA. CDR3 protein: CASSADRGPYGYTF. The CDR3 coding sequence is TGTGCCAGCAGCGCCGACAGGGGGCCCTATGGCTACACCTTC.

This clonotype was picked up many times. The chain uses TRBV7-9 and TRBJ2-1; TRBD1 might be the D (5 bases). CDR1 and CDR2 (germline): SEHNR, FQNEAQ (reference sequence). The V gene lost 2 bases and the J gene lost 6 bases, with 11 bases spanning the gap. This CDR3 is built from 14 residues. The CDR3 loop is CASSLLGAANEQFF. The DNA for the CDR3 is TGTGCCAGCAGCTTACTTGGGGCCGCCAATGAGCAGTTCTTC.

The CDR3 loop is CGSQSGQSNQPQHF. In nucleotides, the CDR3 is TGTGGTTCTCAATCGGGACAGAGTAATCAGCCCCAGCATTTT. The genes are TRBV2 and TRBJ1-5; 7 nucleotides match TRBD1. Germline V gene sequence: CDR1 SNHLY, CDR2 FYNNEI. The CDR3 is 14 residues long.

CDR3 amino acids: CASRPTGQGDYGYTF. Written as DNA, the CDR3 is TGTGCCAGCAGACCTACCGGACAGGGGGACTATGGCTACACCTTC. V usage is TRBV28 and J usage is TRBJ1-2; TRBD1 matches 10 bases. Germline CDR1 MDHEN, CDR2 SYDVKM. This CDR3 is 15 amino acids long. Trimming took 6 bases from V and 3 from J; bases not matched to a gene: 7.

This clonotype was seen repeatedly, ten times or more. This sequence joins TRBV7-2 and TRBJ2-2, with no clear D. Trimming stripped 6 bases from V and 6 bases from J, with 14 bases between. Germline lookup yields CDR1 SGHTA and CDR2 FQGNSA. This CDR3 comprises 14 residues. CDR3 in amino acids: CASRVAPRAGELFF. In nucleotides, the CDR3 is TGTGCCAGCAGGGTGGCTCCACGGGCCGGGGAGCTGTTTTTT.

In this sample, this clonotype turned up a few times. The chain is built from TRBV4-3 and TRBJ1-1, with unresolved D. The ends were cut back, 4 bases at V and 5 bases at J, with 14 bases in the middle. The V gene's germline CDR1 is LGHNA and CDR2 YSLEER. The CDR3 is made up of 14 amino acids. The CDR3 is CASSPRRPETEAFF. The DNA of the CDR3 is TGCGCCAGCAGCCCCCGACGCCCGGAGACTGAAGCTTTCTTT.

Only one count was recorded for this clonotype. The chain uses TRBV10-3 and TRBJ2-2; TRBD1 is a possible D gene (6 bases). Trimming removed 7 bases at V and 4 bases at J, with 10 bases between. The CDR3 runs to 13 residues. Germline lookup yields CDR1 ENHRY and CDR2 SYGVKD. CDR3 sequence (DNA): TGTGCCATCAATCGAGGGGGCACCGGGGAGCTGTTTTTT. Translating gives CAINRGGTGELFF.

V gene TRBV18 combines with J gene TRBJ2-7; 9 bases agree with TRBD1. This CDR3 contains 17 residues. The germline V gene encodes CDR1 KGHSH and CDR2 LQKENI. V trimming: 0 bases; J trimming: 2 bases; junction bases outside the gene matches: 8. DNA of the CDR3: TGTGCCAGCTCACCACCTGTGACAGGGGGAAAAACCTACGAGCAGTACTTC. This gives the protein CASSPPVTGGKTYEQYF.

This clonotype was counted a few times. The chain joins TRBV5-1 to TRBJ2-1; maybe TRBD1 (6 bases). Trimming pared 0 bases from V and 7 bases from J, leaving 17 bases between. The CDR3 totals 16 residues. Germline CDR1 SGHRS, CDR2 YFSETQ. The chain's CDR3 is CASSLALQGIGNEQFF. Here the CDR3 DNA reads TGCGCCAGCAGCTTGGCCCTTCAGGGGATTGGTAATGAGCAGTTCTTC.

The chain has TRBV29-1 and TRBJ2-7; 12 bases map to TRBD1. V was pared by 4 bases and J by 2 bases, with 0 bases of the junction left unmatched. The length of the CDR3 is 13 residues. CDR1 and CDR2 from the germline V gene are SQVTM and ANQGSEA. For the CDR3, the DNA is TGCAGCGTTGGGGACAGGGGGCCCTACGAGCAGTACTTC. Translation: CSVGDRGPYEQYF.

The table lists this clonotype with many counts. The chain uses TRBV10-3 and TRBJ1-1; 7 bases line up with TRBD1. The V and J ends lost 4 bases and 11 bases, in that order; junction bases with no gene match: 16. The CDR3 has 15 residues. From germline, CDR1 is ENHRY and CDR2 SYGVKD. In nucleotides, the CDR3 is TGTGCCATCAGTGCGGGGAGGGGGCAGGGGTCTTACGCTTTCTTT. Translating gives CAISAGRGQGSYAFF.

This clonotype was counted at least ten times. The chain combines TRBV28 with TRBJ2-3, with D possibly matching TRBD2 (6 bases). V shed 3 bases and J shed 0 bases, with 22 bases lying between them. The germline V gene has CDR1 MDHEN and CDR2 SYDVKM. The length of the CDR3 is 19 residues. The CDR3 DNA reads as TGTGCCAGCAGTTTGGCGGGGCATTTCTTTATAACTAGCACAGATACGCAGTATTTT. Protein sequence: CASSLAGHFFITSTDTQYF.

This clonotype occurred many times. V gene TRBV4-3 combines with J gene TRBJ1-1; the D is unclear. This CDR3 contains 13 residues. V was clipped by 0 bases and J by 8 bases, with 10 bases between them. Per germline, CDR1 LGHNA and CDR2 YSLEER. The CDR3: CASSQEVENEAFF. The CDR3 coding sequence is TGCGCCAGCAGCCAAGAGGTCGAGAACGAAGCTTTCTTT.

This clonotype was counted once. This chain joins TRBV20-1 and TRBJ2-3; D gene unclear. This CDR3 is 13 amino acids long. Germline values: CDR1 DFQATT, CDR2 SNEGSKA (reference sequence). V lost 1 base to trimming and J lost 3 bases, with 8 bases between them. Here the CDR3 reads CSARGASTDTQYF. For the CDR3, the DNA is TGCAGTGCTAGAGGGGCCTCAACAGATACGCAGTATTTT.

At least ten counts were recorded for this clonotype. The genes are TRBV7-9 and TRBJ2-2; no firm D call. Germline CDR1 and CDR2: SEHNR and FQNEAQ (reference sequence). Deletions cut 8 bases from V and 4 bases from J, with 17 bases between. The CDR3 covers 15 residues. The CDR3: CASRQRNSGTGELFF. The DNA of the CDR3 is TGTGCCAGCCGCCAAAGGAACTCGGGCACCGGGGAGCTGTTTTTT. Complete variable domain (other parts from reference TRBV7-9 and TRBJ2-2): DTGVSQNPRHKITKRGQNVTFRCDPISEHNRLYWYRQTLGQGPEFLTYFQNEAQLEKSRLLSDRFSAERPKGSFSTLEIQRTEQGDSAMYLCASRQRNSGTGELFFGEGSRLTVL.

V usage is TRBV7-2 and J usage is TRBJ1-2; a possible D gene is TRBD1 (6 bases). Trimming shortened V by 7 bases and J by 8 bases, and 17 bases separated the two germline ends. The CDR3 consists of 13 residues. CDR1 and CDR2 (germline): SGHTA, FQGNSA. CDR3 amino acids: CASTPDRTGGYTF. DNA of the CDR3: TGTGCCAGCACCCCCGACAGGACGGGAGGCTACACCTTC. Complete variable domain (other parts from reference TRBV7-2 and TRBJ1-2): GAGVSQSPSNKVTEKGKDVELRCDPISGHTALYWYRQSLGQGLEFLIYFQGNSAPDKSGLPSDRFSAERTGGSVSTLTIQRTQQEDSAVYLCASTPDRTGGYTFGSGTRLTVV.

Only a few counts were recorded for this clonotype. The chain joins TRBV2 to TRBJ1-4; possible D gene TRBD1, 6 bases. This CDR3 has 18 amino acids. V was shortened by 4 bases and J by 3 bases, with 21 bases between the two germline ends. The V gene's germline CDR1 is SNHLY and CDR2 FYNNEI. The CDR3 DNA sequence: TGTGCCAGCAGTGTTCAACAGGGAGGTCAACTCGCTAATGAAAAACTGTTTTTT. Translating gives CASSVQQGGQLANEKLFF.

This clonotype was detected ten times or more. This chain connects TRBV7-2 to TRBJ1-5; 7 bases match TRBD1. The J segment lost 4 bases and the V segment lost 1 base, leaving 10 bases of the junction unmatched. The V gene's germline CDR1 is SGHTA and CDR2 FQGNSA. The CDR3 sequence is 17 residues long. The CDR3 protein is CASSLVGSGQNNQPQHF. CDR3 DNA: TGTGCCAGCAGCTTAGTGGGTTCGGGACAGAATAATCAGCCCCAGCATTTT. Combining the CDR3 with reference TRBV7-2 and TRBJ1-5 gives the whole variable domain GAGVSQSPSNKVTEKGKDVELRCDPISGHTALYWYRQSLGQGLEFLIYFQGNSAPDKSGLPSDRFSAERTGGSVSTLTIQRTQQEDSAVYLCASSLVGSGQNNQPQHFGDGTRLSIL.

Worth noting for this clonotype: This may be a read error, as it is one base from a much larger clone. The chain carries TRBV12-3 or TRBV12-4 and TRBJ1-5, with TRBD1 identical over 10 bases. The J call may be in error: the DNA end matches TRBJ2-3 better. The CDR3 contains 15 residues. The CDR3 is CASSLIGQGDQPQYF. The CDR3 bases are TGTGCCAGCAGTTTAATCGGACAGGGGGATCAGCCCCAGTATTTT.

This clonotype was picked up many times. The genes are TRBV7-2 and TRBJ2-1, with no clear D. There are 14 residues in the CDR3. V was clipped by 5 bases and J by 8 bases, with 16 bases between them. Germline CDR1 and CDR2: SGHTA and FQGNSA. The CDR3 nucleotides read TGTGCCAGCAGCCCTCCTCGTGGTACCCATGAGCAGTTCTTC. This translates into CASSPPRGTHEQFF.

This clonotype has ten or more counts. In DNA form, the CDR3 reads TGTGCCAGCAGCCTGGGACAGGGGGTTGGCGAGCAGTACTTC. It translates to CASSLGQGVGEQYF. V and J are TRBV7-7 and TRBJ2-7; 11 bases line up with TRBD1. The ends lost 5 bases at V and 6 bases at J; junction bases unmatched: 6. Germline V gene lookup returns CDR1 SSHAT and CDR2 FNYEAQ (reference sequence). This CDR3 is built from 14 residues.

The chain uses TRBV7-9 and TRBJ2-7; D is unclear. CDR3 length: 13 residues. Per germline, CDR1 SEHNR and CDR2 FQNEAQ (reference sequence). V was pared by 4 bases and J by 7 bases, with 14 bases between. DNA of the CDR3: TGTGCCAGCAGCTCACCGGGCCTAGGGGAGCAGTACTTC. It specifies CASSSPGLGEQYF.

This clonotype was counted between two and nine times. V usage is TRBV7-9 and J usage is TRBJ2-1; D may be TRBD1 (6 bases). Germline values: CDR1 SEHNR, CDR2 FQNEAQ (reference sequence). The CDR3 consists of 14 residues. Trimming removed 1 base at V and 9 bases at J, with 13 bases between. CDR3 protein: CASSLVGAGSEQFF. As DNA, the CDR3 is TGTGCCAGCAGCTTAGTGGGGGCCGGTAGTGAGCAGTTCTTC.

The table lists this clonotype with many counts. V usage is TRBV6-2 or TRBV6-3 and J usage is TRBJ1-5, with 7 bases identical to TRBD1. V was clipped by 4 bases and J by 4 bases; unmatched bases: 10. Germline CDR1 reads MNHEY; CDR2 reads SVGEGT. The CDR3 is made up of 16 amino acids. CDR3 sequence (DNA): TGTGCCAGCAGTTCGATTGACAGGGACTGGAATCAGCCCCAGCATTTT. It specifies CASSSIDRDWNQPQHF.